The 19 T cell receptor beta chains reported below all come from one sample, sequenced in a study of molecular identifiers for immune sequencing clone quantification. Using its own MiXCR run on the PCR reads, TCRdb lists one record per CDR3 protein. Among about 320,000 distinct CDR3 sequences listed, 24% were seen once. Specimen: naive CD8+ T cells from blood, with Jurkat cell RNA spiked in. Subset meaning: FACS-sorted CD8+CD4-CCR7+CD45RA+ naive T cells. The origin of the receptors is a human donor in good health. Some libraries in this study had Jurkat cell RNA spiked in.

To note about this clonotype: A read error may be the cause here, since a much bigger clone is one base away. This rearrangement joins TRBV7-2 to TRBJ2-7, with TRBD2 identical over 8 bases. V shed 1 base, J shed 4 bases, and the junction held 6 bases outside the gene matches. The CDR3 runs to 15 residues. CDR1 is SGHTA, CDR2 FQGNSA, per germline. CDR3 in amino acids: CASSLEGLVTYEQYF. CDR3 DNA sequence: TGTGCCAGCAGCTTAGAGGGACTAGTGACGTACGAGCAGTACTTC.

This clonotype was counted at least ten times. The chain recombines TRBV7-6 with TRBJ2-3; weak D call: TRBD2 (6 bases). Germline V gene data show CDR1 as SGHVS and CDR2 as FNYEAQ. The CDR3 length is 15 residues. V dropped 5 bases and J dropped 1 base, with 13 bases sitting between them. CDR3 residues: CASSELALGTDTQYF. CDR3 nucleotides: TGTGCCAGCAGCGAACTAGCTCTTGGCACAGATACGCAGTATTTT.

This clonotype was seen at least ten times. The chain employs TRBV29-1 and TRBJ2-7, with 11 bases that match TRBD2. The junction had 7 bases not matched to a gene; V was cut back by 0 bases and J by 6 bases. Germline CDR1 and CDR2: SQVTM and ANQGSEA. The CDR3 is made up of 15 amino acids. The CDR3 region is CSVEDPTSGSLEQYF. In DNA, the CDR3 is TGCAGCGTTGAAGATCCAACTAGCGGGAGCCTCGAGCAGTACTTC.

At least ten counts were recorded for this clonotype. The CDR3 region has the DNA TGTGCCAGCAGCCGTATAACACAGGATTATGGCTACACCTTC. Translating gives CASSRITQDYGYTF. This chain uses TRBV7-2 with TRBJ1-2; maybe TRBD1 (5 bases). Germline V gene data show CDR1 as SGHTA and CDR2 as FQGNSA. V was pared by 5 bases and J by 5 bases, with 15 bases between. The CDR3 runs to 14 residues. The variable domain in full, with the rest retrieved from reference TRBV7-2 and TRBJ1-2, is GAGVSQSPSNKVTEKGKDVELRCDPISGHTALYWYRQSLGQGLEFLIYFQGNSAPDKSGLPSDRFSAERTGGSVSTLTIQRTQQEDSAVYLCASSRITQDYGYTFGSGTRLTVV.

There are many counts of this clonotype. The CDR3 here is CAWSVGTGGGIQETQYF. The CDR3 DNA reads TGTGCCTGGAGTGTGGGGACAGGGGGCGGAATCCAAGAGACCCAGTACTTC. V usage is TRBV30 and J usage is TRBJ2-5, with 12 bases identical to TRBD1. The CDR3 has 17 amino acids. V lost 0 bases, J lost 1 base, and 6 bases stayed unmatched. Germline-derived CDR1 and CDR2 are GTSNPN and SVGIG (reference sequence).

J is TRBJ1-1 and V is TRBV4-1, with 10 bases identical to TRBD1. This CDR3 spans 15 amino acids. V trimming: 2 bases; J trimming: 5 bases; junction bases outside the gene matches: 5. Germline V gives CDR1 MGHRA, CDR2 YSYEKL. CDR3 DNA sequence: TGCGCCAGCAGCCAACCGGGACAGGGGTCAACTGAAGCTTTCTTT. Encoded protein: CASSQPGQGSTEAFF.

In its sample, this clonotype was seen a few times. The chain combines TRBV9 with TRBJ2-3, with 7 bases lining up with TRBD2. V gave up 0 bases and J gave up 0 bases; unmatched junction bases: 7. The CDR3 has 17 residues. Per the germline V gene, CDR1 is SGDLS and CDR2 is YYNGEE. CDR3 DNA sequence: TGTGCCAGCAGCGTAGGATTAGCGGGCCCTAGCACAGATACGCAGTATTTT. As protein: CASSVGLAGPSTDTQYF. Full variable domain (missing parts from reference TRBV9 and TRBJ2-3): DSGVTQTPKHLITATGQRVTLRCSPRSGDLSVYWYQQSLDQGLQFLIQYYNGEERAKGNILERFSAQQFPDLHSELNLSSLELGDSALYFCASSVGLAGPSTDTQYFGPGTRLTVL.

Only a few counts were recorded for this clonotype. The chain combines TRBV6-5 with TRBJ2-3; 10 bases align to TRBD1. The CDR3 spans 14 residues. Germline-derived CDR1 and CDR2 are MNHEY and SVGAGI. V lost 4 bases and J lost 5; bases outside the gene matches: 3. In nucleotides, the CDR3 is TGTGCCAGCAGTTCGGGACAGGGGATAGATACGCAGTATTTT. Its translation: CASSSGQGIDTQYF.

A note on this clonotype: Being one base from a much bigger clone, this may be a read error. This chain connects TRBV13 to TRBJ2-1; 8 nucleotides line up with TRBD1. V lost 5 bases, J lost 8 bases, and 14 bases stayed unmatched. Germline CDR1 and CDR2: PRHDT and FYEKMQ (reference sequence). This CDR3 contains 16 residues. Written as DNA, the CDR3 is TGTGCCAGCAGCCACCATAAACAGGGGGTTCGGTATGAGCAGTTCTTC. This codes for CASSHHKQGVRYEQFF.

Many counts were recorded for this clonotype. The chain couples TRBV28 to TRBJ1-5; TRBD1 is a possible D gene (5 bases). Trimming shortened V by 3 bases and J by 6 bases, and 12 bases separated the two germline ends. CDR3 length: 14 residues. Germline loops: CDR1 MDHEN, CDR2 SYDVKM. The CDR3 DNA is TGTGCCAGCAGTTTTGGCAGGGTCGGTCAGCCCCAGCATTTT. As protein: CASSFGRVGQPQHF.

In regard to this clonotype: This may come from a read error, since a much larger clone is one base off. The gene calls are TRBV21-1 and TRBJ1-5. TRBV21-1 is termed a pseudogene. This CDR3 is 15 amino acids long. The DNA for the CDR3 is TGTGCCAGCAGCCAGGGATTGCAGAGCAATCAGCCCCAGCATTTT. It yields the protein CASSQGLQSNQPQHF.

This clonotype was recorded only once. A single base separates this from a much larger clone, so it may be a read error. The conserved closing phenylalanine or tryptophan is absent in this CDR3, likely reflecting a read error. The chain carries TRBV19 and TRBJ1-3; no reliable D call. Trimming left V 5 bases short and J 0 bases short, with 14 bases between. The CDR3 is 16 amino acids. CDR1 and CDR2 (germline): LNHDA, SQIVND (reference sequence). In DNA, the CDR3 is TGTGCCAGTAGTCTTGGCCGCCGATCCTCTGGAAACACCATATATCTT. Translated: CASSLGRRSSGNTIYL.

The CDR3 sequence: CASSYSWGPYEQYF. The CDR3 DNA reads as TGTGCCAGCAGTTACTCGTGGGGGCCCTACGAGCAGTACTTC. This rearrangement joins TRBV6-5 to TRBJ2-7; D possibly corresponds to TRBD1 (6 bases). This CDR3 is 14 amino acids long. Per the germline V gene, CDR1 is MNHEY and CDR2 is SVGAGI. Trimming removed 0 bases from V and 2 bases from J, with 8 bases in between.

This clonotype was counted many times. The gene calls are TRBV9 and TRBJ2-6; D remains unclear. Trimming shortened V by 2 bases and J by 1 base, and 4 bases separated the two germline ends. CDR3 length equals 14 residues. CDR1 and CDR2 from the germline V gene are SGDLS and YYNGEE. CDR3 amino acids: CASSVVSGANVLTF. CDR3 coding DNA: TGTGCCAGCAGCGTGGTTTCTGGGGCCAACGTCCTGACTTTC.

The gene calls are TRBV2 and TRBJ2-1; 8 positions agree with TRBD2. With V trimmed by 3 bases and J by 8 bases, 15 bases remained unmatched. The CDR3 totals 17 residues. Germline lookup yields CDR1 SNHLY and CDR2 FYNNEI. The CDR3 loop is CASSDLGLAGTGYEQFF. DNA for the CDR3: TGTGCCAGCAGTGATCTGGGGCTAGCGGGTACGGGGTATGAGCAGTTCTTC.

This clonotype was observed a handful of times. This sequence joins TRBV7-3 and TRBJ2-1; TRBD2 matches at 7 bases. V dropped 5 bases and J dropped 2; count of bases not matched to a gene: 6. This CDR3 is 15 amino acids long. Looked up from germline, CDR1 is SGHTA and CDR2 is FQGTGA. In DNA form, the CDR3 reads TGTGCCAGCAGCGTTTTAGCGGGTGCCTACAATGAGCAGTTCTTC. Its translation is CASSVLAGAYNEQFF.

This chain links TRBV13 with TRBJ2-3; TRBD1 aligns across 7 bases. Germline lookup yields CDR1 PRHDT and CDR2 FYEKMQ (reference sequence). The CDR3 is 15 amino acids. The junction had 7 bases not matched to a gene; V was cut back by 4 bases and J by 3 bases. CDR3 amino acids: CASSYRGLGTDTQYF. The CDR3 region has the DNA TGTGCCAGCAGCTACAGGGGATTGGGAACAGATACGCAGTATTTT.

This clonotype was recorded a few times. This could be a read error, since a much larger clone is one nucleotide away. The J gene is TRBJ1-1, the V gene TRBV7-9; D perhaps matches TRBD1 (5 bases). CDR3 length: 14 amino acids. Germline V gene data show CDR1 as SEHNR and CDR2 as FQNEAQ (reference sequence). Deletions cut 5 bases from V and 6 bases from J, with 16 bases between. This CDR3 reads CASSPPRGVAEAFF. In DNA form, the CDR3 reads TGTGCCAGCAGCCCCCCCCGGGGCGTGGCTGAAGCTTTCTTT.

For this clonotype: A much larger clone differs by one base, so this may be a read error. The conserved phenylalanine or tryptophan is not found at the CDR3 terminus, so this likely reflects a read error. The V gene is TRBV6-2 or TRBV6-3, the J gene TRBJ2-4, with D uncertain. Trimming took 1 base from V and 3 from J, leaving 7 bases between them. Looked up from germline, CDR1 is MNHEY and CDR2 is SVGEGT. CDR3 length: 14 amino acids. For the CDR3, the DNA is TGTGCCAGCAGTTACTTGGACGACAAAAACATTCAGTACCTC. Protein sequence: CASSYLDDKNIQYL.